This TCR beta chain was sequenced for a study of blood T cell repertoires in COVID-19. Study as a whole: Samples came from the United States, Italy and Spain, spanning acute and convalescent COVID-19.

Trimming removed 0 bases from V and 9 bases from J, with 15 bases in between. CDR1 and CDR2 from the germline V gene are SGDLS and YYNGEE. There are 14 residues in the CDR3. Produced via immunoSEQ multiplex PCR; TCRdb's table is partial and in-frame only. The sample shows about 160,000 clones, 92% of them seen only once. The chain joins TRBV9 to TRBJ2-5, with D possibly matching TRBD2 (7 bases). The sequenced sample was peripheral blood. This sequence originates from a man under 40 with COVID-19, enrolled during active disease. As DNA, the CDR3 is TGTGCCAGCAGCGTAGGGAGGGGGGGAACGGCCCAGTACTTC. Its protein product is CASSVGRGGTAQYF.